This TCR beta chain is from a study of beta chain features in type 1 diabetes. All of the isolated RNA was reverse transcribed, so expressed TCRB transcripts were sequenced. TCRdb's table, derived via immunoSEQ multiplex PCR, lists solely in-frame clones and lacks some. The data hold 400,000 to 550,000 clones, with over 10% observed a single time. With 4 bases removed from V and 3 bases from J, the gap between germline ends came to 9 bases. This CDR3 spans 14 amino acids. CDR1 is MNHNS and CDR2 is SASEGT in the germline V gene. Via CD45RO/CCR7/CD25/CD127/CD95/CD27, cells of the CD4+ naive, central memory, regulatory and stem cell-like memory subsets were sorted.

This receptor was obtained from a woman aged 18-29 years in good health. V and J are TRBV6-1 and TRBJ2-2, with D possibly TRBD2 on 7 matching bases. What was sequenced was naive CD4+ T cells from blood. The CDR3, as DNA: TGTGCCAGCAGTGTGGGGGGGCACACCGGGGAGCTGTTTTTT. It codes for CASSVGGHTGELFF.